The source of this T cell receptor beta chain is a study of cytomegalovirus exposure and HLA in healthy donors. Study results and limitations: Judged likely to be a sequencing artifact was a cluster of highly shared sequence variants.

The V end was cut by 5 bases, the J end by 4 bases, with 12 bases between. The length of the CDR3 is 13 residues. Germline V gene sequence: CDR1 MDHEN, CDR2 SYDVKM. Notes on this clone: Its antigen remains unidentified.

This PCR relied on a set of 60 Vbeta primers and 13 Jbeta primers. How the authors handled the data: It was a later analysis that counted 83 million or so unique TCR beta chains, of which roughly 11 million were shared. Libraries were prepared by immunoSEQ multiplex PCR; TCRdb keeps only in-frame clonotypes and omits some of them. Clone size and V and J calls were adopted from that table, with D and trimming inferred from the DNA. The sample has around 170,000 clones, about 81% seen once; the top ten hold about 0.84%. The J gene is TRBJ2-7, the V gene TRBV28; maybe TRBD1 (5 bases). The sample taken for sequencing was PBMCs. The sequence was collected from a woman between 18 and 29 years old in good health and CMV-seronegative. The DNA for the CDR3 is TGTGCCAGCAGTAAAATTGCAGGGTACGAGCAGTACTTC. Its protein is CASSKIAGYEQYF.